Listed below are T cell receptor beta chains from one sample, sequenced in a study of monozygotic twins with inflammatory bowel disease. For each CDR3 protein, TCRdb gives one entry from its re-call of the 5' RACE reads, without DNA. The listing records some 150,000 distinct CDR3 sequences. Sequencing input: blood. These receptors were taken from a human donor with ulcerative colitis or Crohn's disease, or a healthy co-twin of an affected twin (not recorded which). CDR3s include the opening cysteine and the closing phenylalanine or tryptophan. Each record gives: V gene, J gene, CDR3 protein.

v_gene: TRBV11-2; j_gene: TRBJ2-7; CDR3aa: CASSNKGGPYEQYF
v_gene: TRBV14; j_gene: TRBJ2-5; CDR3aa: CASSQAITSWETQYF
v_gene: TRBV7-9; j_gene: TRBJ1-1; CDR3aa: CASTPRDAEAFF
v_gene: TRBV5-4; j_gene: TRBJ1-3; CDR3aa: CASSLGQSGDTIYF
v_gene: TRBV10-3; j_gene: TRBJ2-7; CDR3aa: CAISVRLRAQGLSYEQYF
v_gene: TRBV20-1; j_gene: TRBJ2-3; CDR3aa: CSAMTGDSSDTQYF
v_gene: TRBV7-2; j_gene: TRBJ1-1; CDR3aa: CASSLSPALAEAFF
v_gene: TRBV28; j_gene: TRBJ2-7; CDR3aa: CASSLRWLRAAASYEQYF
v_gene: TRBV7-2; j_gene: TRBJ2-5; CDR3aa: CASSLPTRYQETQYF
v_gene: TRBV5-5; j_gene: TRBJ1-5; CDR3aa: CASSLLQGGQPQHF
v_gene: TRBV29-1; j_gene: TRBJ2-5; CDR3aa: CSVLGTRGRETQYF
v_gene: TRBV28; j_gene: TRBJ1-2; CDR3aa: CASSFGLDRNYGYTF
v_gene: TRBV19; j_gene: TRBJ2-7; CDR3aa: CASSADKYEQYF
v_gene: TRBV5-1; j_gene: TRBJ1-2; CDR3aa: CASSALGTDASDNYGYTF
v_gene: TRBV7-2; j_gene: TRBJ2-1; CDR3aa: CASSSGPGGYNEQFF
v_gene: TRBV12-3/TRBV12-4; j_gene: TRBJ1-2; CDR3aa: CASSRTESYGYTF
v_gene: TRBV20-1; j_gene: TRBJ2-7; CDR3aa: CSANPDYYEQYF
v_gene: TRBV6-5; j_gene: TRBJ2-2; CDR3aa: CASSSKIQRAAGELFF
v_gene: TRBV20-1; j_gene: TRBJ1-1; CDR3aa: CSAPGGDTEAFF
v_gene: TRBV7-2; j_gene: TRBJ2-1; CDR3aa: CASSLNRGDEQFF
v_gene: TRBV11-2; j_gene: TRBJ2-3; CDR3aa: CASSLRGTYTDTQYF
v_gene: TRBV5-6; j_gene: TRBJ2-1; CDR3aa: CASIIGTLVTYNEQFF
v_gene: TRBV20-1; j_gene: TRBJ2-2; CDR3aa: CSGQGANTGELFF
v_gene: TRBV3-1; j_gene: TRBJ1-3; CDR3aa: CASSQADLGNTIYF
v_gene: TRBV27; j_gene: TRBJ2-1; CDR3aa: CASTTIGSSGVRIAYNEQFF
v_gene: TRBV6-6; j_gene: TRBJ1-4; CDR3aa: CAGSGTGDEKLFF
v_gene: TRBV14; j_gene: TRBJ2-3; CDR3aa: CASSQLQGPPTDTQYF
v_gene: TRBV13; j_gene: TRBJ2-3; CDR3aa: CASSSSTNPDRAVRDTQYF
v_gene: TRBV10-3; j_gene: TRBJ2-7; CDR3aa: CAISALDRFYEQYF
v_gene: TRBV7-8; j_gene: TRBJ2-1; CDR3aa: CASSLVGLAGGNEQFF
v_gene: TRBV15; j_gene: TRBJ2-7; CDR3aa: CATSREGGNYEQYF
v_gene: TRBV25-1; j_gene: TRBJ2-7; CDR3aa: CASRETGAHEQYF
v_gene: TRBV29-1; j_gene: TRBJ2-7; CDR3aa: CSVGTNGYEQYF
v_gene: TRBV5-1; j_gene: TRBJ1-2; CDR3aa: CASSRDRGDGYTF
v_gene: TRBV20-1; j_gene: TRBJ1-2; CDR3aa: CSARVRGGDYGYTF
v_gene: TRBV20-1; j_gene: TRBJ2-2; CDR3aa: CSARSSGIDTGELFF
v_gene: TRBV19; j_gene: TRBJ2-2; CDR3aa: CATSGPGELFF
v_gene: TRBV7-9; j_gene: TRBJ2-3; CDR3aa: CASSRGGDTQYF
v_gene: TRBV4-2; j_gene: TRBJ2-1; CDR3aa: CASSAPSGGYNEQFF
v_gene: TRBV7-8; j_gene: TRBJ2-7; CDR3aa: CASSFTSYEQYF
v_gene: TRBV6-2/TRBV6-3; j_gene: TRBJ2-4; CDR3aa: CASSYSTGGDIQYF
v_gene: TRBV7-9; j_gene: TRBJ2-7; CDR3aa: CASSSQTGPYEQYF
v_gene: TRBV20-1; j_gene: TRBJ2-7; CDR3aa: CSARDPGQGLYEQYF
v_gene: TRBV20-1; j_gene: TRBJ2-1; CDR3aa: CSASGEGTYNEQFF
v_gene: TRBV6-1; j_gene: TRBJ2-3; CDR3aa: CASKLTATDTQYF
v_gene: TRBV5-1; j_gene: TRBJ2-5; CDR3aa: CASSITTSTSQETQYF
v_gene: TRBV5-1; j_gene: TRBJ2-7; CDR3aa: CASSLNTGSEQYF